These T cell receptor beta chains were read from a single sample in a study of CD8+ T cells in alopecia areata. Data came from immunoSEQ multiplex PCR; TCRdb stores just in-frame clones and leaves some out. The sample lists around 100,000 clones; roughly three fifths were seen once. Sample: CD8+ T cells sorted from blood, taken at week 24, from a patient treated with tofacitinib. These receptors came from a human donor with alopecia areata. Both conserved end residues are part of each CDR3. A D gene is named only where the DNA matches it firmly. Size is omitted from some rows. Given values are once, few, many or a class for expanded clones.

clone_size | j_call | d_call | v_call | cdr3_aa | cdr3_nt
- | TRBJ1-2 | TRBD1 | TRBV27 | CASSPSQGWHLYGYTF | TGTGCCAGCAGTCCGTCACAGGGGTGGCACCTCTATGGCTACACCTTC
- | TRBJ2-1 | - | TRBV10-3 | CAISESAGQWTEQFF | TGTGCCATCAGTGAGTCCGCGGGACAGTGGACTGAGCAGTTCTTC
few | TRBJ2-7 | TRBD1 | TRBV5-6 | CASSQDRASYEQYF | TGTGCCAGCAGCCAGGACAGGGCCTCCTACGAGCAGTACTTC
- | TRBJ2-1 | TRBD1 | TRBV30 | CAWSVQGPQFF | TGTGCCTGGAGTGTACAGGGGCCACAGTTCTTC
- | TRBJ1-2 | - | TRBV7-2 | CASSLDSRVGYTF | TGTGCCAGCAGCTTAGATTCGAGGGTTGGCTACACCTTC
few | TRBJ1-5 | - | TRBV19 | CASSIRGYNQPQHF | TGTGCCAGTAGTATACGGGGTTACAATCAGCCCCAGCATTTT
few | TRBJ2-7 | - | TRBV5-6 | CASSFGAPEQYF | TGTGCCAGCAGCTTTGGAGCTCCCGAGCAGTACTTC
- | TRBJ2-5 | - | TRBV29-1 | CSVEDVGGQETQYF | TGCAGCGTTGAAGATGTGGGGGGACAAGAGACCCAGTACTTC
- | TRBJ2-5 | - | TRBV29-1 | CSVVGRQETQYF | TGCAGCGTTGTTGGGAGACAAGAGACCCAGTACTTC
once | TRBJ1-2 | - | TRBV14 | CASSLLSTPFYGYTF | TGTGCCAGCAGCCTCCTGAGCACCCCCTTCTATGGCTACACCTTC
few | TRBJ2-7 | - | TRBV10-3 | CAISESEYEQYF | TGTGCCATCAGTGAGTCCGAATACGAGCAGTACTTC
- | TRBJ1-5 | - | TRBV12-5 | CASGLTRNQPQHF | TGTGCTAGTGGTTTGACTCGCAATCAGCCCCAGCATTTT
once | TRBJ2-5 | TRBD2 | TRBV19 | CASTPGGGPETQYF | TGTGCCAGTACCCCGGGAGGCGGGCCGGAGACCCAGTACTTC
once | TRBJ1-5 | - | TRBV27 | CASRSGVGSNQPQHF | TGTGCCAGCAGGAGCGGGGTGGGTAGCAATCAGCCCCAGCATTTT
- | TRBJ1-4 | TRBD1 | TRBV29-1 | CSVALWDRRTNEKLFF | TGCAGCGTCGCACTCTGGGACAGGCGAACTAATGAAAAACTGTTTTTT
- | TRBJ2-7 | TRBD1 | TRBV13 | CASSSYDRGLSYEQYF | TGTGCCAGCAGCTCATATGACAGGGGGCTCTCCTACGAGCAGTACTTC
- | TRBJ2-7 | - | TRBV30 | CAWSVASSYEQYF | TGTGCCTGGAGTGTCGCCAGCTCCTACGAGCAGTACTTC